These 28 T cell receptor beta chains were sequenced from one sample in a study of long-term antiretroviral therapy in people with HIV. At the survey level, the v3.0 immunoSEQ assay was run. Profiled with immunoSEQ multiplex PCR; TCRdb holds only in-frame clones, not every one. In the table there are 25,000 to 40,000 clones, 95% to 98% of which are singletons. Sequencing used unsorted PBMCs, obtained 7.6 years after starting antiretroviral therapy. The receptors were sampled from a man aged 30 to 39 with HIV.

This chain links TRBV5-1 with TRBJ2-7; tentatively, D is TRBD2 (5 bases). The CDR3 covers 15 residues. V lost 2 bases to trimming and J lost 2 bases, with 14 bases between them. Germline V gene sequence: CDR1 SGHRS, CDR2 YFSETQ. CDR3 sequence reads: CASSFRGANTYEQYF. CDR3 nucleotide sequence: TGCGCCAGCAGCTTTCGGGGTGCAAATACCTACGAGCAGTACTTC.

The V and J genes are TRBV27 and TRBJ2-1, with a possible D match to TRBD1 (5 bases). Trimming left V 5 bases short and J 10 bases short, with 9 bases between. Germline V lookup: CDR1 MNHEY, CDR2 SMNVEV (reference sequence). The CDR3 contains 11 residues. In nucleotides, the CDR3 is TGTGCCAGCAGTCACCACAGGGAGCAGTTCTTC. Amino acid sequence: CASSHHREQFF.

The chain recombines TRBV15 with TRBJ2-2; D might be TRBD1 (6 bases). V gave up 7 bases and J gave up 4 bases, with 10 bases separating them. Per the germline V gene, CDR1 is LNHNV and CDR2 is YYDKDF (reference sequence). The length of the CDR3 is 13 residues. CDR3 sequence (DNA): TGTGCCACCACCGACAGGTCCACCGGGGAGCTGTTTTTT. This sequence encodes CATTDRSTGELFF.

CDR3 bases: TGTGCCAGCAGCTGGGAGGGTTTATCCTACGAGCAGTACTTC. It codes for CASSWEGLSYEQYF. This chain links TRBV7-9 with TRBJ2-7; 7 bases map to TRBD2. From germline, CDR1 is SEHNR and CDR2 FQNEAQ (reference sequence). The junction had 4 bases not matched to a gene; V was cut back by 4 bases and J by 1 base. This CDR3 has 14 amino acids. Full variable domain (missing parts from reference TRBV7-9 and TRBJ2-7): DTGVSQNPRHKITKRGQNVTFRCDPISEHNRLYWYRQTLGQGPEFLTYFQNEAQLEKSRLLSDRFSAERPKGSFSTLEIQRTEQGDSAMYLCASSWEGLSYEQYFGPGTRLTVT.

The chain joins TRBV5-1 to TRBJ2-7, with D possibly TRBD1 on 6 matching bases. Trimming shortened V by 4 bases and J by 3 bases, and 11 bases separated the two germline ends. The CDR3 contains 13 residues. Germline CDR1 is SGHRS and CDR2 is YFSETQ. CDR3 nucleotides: TGCGCCAGCAGCCCACAGGGTGACTACGAGCAGTACTTC. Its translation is CASSPQGDYEQYF. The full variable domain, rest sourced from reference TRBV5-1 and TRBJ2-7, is KAGVTQTPRYLIKTRGQQVTLSCSPISGHRSVSWYQQTPGQGLQFLFEYFSETQRNKGNFPGRFSGRQFSNSRSEMNVSTLELGDSALYLCASSPQGDYEQYFGPGTRLTVT.

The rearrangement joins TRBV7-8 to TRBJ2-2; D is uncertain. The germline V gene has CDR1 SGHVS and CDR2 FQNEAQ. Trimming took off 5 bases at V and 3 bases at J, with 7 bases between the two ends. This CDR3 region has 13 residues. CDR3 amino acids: CASSADDTGELFF. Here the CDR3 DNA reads TGTGCCAGCAGCGCGGACGACACCGGGGAGCTGTTTTTT.

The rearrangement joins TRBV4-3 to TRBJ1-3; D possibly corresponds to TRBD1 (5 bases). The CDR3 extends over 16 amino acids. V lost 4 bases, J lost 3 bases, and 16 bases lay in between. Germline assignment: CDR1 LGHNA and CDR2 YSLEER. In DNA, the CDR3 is TGCGCCAGCAGCCCCACTCCGGGGGTGATTGGAAACACCATATATTTT. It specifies CASSPTPGVIGNTIYF.

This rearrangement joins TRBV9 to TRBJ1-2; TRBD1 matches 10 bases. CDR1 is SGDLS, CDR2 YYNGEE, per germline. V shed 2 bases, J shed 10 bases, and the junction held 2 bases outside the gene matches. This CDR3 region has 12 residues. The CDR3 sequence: CASSVGTGAYTF. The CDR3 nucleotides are TGTGCCAGCAGCGTCGGGACAGGGGCCTACACCTTC.

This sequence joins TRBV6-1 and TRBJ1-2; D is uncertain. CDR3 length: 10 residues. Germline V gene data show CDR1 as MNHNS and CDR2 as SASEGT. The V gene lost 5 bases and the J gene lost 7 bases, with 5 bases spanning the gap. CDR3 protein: CASSLGGYTF. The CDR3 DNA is TGTGCCAGCAGTTTAGGTGGCTACACCTTC.

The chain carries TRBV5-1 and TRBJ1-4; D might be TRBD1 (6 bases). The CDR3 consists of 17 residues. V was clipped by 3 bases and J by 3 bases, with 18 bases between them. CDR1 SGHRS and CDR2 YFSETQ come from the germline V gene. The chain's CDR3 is CASSSGAGDGSNEKLFF. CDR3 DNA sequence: TGCGCCAGCAGCTCCGGCGCAGGGGATGGGTCTAATGAAAAACTGTTTTTT.

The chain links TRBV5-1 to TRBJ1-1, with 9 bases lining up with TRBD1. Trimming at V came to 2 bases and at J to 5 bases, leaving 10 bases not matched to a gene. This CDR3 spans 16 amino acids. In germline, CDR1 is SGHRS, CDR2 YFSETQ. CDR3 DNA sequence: TGCGCCAGCAGCTTAATCGGCCCGGGACAGGGAACTGAAGCTTTCTTT. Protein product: CASSLIGPGQGTEAFF. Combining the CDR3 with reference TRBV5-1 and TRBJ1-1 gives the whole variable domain KAGVTQTPRYLIKTRGQQVTLSCSPISGHRSVSWYQQTPGQGLQFLFEYFSETQRNKGNFPGRFSGRQFSNSRSEMNVSTLELGDSALYLCASSLIGPGQGTEAFFGQGTRLTVV.

This CDR3 is CASSLGTGKGCGYTF. The CDR3 nucleotides read TGCGCCAGCAGCCTAGGGACAGGGAAGGGGTGTGGCTACACCTTC. The chain has TRBV5-1 and TRBJ1-2; 9 bases agree with TRBD1. The CDR3 runs to 15 residues. Germline-derived CDR1 and CDR2 are SGHRS and YFSETQ. Losses at the gene ends were 4 bases for V and 7 bases for J; bases not matched to a gene: 11.

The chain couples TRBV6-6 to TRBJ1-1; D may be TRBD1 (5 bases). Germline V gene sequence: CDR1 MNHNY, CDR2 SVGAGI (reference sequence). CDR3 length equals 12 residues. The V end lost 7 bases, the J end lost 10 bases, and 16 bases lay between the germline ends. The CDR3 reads CASTHPSGGAFF. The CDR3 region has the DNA TGTGCCAGCACCCACCCGTCGGGGGGAGCTTTCTTT.

CDR3 protein: CSVEDLPDAHSYNEQFF. In nucleotides, the CDR3 is TGCAGCGTTGAAGATCTACCGGACGCTCACTCCTACAATGAGCAGTTCTTC. The V call is TRBV29-1, the J call TRBJ2-1; no clear D. The V end lost 0 bases, the J end lost 0 bases, and 15 bases lay between the germline ends. Looked up from germline, CDR1 is SQVTM and CDR2 is ANQGSEA. The CDR3 totals 17 residues.

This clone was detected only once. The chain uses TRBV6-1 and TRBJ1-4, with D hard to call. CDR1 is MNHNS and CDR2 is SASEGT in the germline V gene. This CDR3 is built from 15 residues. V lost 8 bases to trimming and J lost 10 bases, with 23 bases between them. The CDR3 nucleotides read TGTGCCAGCTTTTCCCTGTTCTTGGGAGTCGGAAAACTGTTTTTT. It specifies CASFSLFLGVGKLFF.

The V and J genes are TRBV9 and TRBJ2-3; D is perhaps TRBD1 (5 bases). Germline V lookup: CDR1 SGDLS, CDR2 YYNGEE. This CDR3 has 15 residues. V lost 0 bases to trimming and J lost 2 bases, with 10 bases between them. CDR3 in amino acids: CASSVEGYVTDTQYF. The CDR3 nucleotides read TGTGCCAGCAGCGTAGAGGGGTATGTCACAGATACGCAGTATTTT.

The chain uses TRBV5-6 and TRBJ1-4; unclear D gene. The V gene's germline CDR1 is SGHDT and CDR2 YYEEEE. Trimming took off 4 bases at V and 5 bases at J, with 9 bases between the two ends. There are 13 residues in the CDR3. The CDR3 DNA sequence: TGTGCCAGCAGCCCCCGGGTCAATGAAAAACTGTTTTTT. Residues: CASSPRVNEKLFF.

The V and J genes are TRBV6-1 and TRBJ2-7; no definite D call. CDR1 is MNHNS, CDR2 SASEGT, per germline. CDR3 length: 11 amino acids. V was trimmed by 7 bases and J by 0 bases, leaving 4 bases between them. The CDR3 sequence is CASMSSYEQYF. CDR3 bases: TGTGCCAGCATGAGCTCCTACGAGCAGTACTTC.

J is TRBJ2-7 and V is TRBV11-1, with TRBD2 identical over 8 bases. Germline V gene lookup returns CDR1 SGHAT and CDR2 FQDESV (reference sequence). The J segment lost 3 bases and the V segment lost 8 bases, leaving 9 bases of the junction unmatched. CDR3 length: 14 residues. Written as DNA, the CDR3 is TGTGCCAGCCAGCATGGCGGGGGGCGCTACGAGCAGTACTTC. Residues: CASQHGGGRYEQYF.

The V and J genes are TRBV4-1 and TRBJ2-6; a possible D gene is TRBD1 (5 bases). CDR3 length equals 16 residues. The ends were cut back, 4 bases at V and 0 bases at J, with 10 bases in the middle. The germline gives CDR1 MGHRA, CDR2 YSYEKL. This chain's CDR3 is CASSPTTASGANVLTF. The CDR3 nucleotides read TGCGCCAGCAGCCCTACGACAGCCTCTGGGGCCAACGTCCTGACTTTC.

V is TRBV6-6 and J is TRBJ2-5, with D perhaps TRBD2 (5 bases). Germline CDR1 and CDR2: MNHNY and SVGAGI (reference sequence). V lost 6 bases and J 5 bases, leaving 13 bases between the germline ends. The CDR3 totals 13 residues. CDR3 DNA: TGTGCCAGCAGGCCCGCTCCGGGGGAGACCCAGTACTTC. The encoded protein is CASRPAPGETQYF.

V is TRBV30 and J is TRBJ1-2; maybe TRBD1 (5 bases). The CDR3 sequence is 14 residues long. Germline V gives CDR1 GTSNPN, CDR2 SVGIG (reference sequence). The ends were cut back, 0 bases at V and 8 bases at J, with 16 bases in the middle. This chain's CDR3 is CAWSVQSRDRGYTF. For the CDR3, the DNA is TGTGCCTGGAGTGTACAGTCAAGGGACCGGGGCTACACCTTC.

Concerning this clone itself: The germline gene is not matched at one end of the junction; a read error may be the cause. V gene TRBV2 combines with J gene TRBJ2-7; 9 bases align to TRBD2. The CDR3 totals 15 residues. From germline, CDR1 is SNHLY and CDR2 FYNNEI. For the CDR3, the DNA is TGCCTCAGCAGCGGGGGGCCTACCGGGCGCGGCGAGCAGTACTTC. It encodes CLSSGGPTGRGEQYF.

CDR3 nucleotide sequence: TGTGCCAGCAGCGCAGGCTATAATCAGCCCCAGCATTTT. Its translation is CASSAGYNQPQHF. V and J are TRBV9 and TRBJ1-5; D call uncertain. Trimming pared 3 bases from V and 4 bases from J, leaving 8 bases between. CDR1 SGDLS and CDR2 YYNGEE come from the germline V gene. This CDR3 region has 13 residues.

The CDR3: CASSQERGTEAFF. CDR3 nucleotide sequence: TGTGCCAGCAGCCAAGAAAGGGGAACTGAAGCTTTCTTT. V gene TRBV4-2 combines with J gene TRBJ1-1; D is possibly TRBD1 (5 bases). From germline, CDR1 is LGHNA and CDR2 YNFKEQ. The CDR3 is 13 amino acids. Trimming stripped 0 bases from V and 5 bases from J, with 7 bases between.

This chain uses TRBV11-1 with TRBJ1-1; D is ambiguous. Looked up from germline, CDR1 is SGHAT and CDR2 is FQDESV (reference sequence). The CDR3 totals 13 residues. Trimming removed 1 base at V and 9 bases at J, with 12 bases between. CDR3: CASSLVRGAKAFF. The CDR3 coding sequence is TGTGCCAGCAGCTTAGTTCGGGGAGCTAAAGCTTTCTTT.

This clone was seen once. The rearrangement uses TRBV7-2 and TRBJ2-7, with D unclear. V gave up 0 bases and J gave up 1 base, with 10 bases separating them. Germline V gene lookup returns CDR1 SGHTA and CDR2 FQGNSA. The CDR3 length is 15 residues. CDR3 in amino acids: CASSLASYPSYEQYF. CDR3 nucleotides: TGTGCCAGCAGCTTAGCGTCCTATCCATCCTACGAGCAGTACTTC.

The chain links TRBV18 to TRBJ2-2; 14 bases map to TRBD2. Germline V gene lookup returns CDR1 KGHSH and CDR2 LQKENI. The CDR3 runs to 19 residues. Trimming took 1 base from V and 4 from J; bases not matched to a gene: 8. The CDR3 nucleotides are TGTGCCAGCTCACCACAGGGACTAGCGGGAGTGACGGCCACCGGGGAGCTGTTTTTT. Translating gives CASSPQGLAGVTATGELFF. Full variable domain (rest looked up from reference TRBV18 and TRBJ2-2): NAGVMQNPRHLVRRRGQEARLRCSPMKGHSHVYWYRQLPEEGLKFMVYLQKENIIDESGMPKERFSAEFPKEGPSILRIQQVVRGDSAAYFCASSPQGLAGVTATGELFFGEGSRLTVL.